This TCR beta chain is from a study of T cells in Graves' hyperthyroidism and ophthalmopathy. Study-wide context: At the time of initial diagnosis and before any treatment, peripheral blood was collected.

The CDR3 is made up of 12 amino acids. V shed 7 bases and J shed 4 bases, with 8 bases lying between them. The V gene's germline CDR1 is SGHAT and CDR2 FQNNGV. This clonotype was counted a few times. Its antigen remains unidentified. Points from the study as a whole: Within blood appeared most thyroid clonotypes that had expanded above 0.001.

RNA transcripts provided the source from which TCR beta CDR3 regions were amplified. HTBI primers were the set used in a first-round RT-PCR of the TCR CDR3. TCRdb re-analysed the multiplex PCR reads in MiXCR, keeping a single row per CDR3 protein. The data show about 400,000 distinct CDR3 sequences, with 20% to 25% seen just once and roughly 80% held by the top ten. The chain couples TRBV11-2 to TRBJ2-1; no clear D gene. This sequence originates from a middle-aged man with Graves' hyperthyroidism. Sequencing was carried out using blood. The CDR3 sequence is CASTHTYNEQFF. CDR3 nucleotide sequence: TGTGCCAGCACACACACTTACAATGAGCAGTTCTTC.